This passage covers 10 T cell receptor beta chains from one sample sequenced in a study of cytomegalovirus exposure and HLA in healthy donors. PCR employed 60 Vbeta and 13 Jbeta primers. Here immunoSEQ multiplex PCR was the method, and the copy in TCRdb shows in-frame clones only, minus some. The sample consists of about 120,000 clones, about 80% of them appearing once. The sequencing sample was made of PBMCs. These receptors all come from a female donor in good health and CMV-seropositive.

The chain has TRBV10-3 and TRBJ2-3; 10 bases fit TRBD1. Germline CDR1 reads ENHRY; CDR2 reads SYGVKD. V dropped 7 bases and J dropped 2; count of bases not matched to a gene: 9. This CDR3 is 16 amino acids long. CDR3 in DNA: TGTGCCATCAACCCCCGGACAGGGGGAAACACAGATACGCAGTATTTT. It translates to CAINPRTGGNTDTQYF.

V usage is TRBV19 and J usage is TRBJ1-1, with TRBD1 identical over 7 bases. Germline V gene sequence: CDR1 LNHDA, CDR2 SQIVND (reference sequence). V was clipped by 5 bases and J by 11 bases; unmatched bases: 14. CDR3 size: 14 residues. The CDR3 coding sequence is TGTGCCAGTAGTCGATTACAGGGGTTGCGTGACGCTTTCTTT. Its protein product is CASSRLQGLRDAFF.

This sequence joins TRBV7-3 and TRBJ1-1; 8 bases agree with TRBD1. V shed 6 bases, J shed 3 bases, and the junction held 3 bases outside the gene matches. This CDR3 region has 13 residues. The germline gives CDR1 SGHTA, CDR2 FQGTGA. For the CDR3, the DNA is TGTGCCAGCAGTCAGGGGGCGCACACTGAAGCTTTCTTT. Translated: CASSQGAHTEAFF.

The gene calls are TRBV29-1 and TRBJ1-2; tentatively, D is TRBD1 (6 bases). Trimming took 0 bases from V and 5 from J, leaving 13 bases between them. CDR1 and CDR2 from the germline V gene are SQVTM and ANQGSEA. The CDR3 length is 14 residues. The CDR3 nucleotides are TGCAGCGTTGAAGATCGGGCAGGGGTGTATGGCTACACCTTC. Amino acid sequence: CSVEDRAGVYGYTF. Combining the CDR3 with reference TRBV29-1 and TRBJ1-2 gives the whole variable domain SAVISQKPSRDICQRGTSLTIQCQVDSQVTMMFWYRQQPGQSLTLIATANQGSEATYESGFVIDKFPISRPNLTFSTLTVSNMSPEDSSIYLCSVEDRAGVYGYTFGSGTRLTVV.

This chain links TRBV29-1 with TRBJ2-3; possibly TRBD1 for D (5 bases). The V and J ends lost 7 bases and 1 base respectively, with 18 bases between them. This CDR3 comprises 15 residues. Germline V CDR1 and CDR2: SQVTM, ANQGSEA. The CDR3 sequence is CSADNGRDGTDTQYF. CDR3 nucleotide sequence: TGCAGCGCCGACAATGGCAGGGATGGCACAGATACGCAGTATTTT.

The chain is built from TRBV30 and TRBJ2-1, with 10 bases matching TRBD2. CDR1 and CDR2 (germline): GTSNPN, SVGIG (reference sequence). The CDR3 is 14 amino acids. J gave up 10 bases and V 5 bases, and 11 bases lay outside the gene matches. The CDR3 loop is CAWSLAGGKGEQFF. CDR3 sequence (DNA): TGTGCCTGGTCATTAGCGGGGGGAAAAGGGGAGCAGTTCTTC.

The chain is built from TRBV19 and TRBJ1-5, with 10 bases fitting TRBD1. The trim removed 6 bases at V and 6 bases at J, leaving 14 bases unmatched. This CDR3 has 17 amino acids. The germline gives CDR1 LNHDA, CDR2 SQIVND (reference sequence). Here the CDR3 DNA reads TGTGCCAGTAGATCGAGATTTGGACAGGGGGTAGTTCAGCCCCAGCATTTT. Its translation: CASRSRFGQGVVQPQHF.

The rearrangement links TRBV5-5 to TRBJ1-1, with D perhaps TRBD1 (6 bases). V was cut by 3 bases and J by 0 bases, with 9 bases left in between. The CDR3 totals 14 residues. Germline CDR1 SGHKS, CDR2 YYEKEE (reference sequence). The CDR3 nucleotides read TGTGCCAGCAGCTGGGGGGGCTTGAACACTGAAGCTTTCTTT. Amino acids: CASSWGGLNTEAFF.

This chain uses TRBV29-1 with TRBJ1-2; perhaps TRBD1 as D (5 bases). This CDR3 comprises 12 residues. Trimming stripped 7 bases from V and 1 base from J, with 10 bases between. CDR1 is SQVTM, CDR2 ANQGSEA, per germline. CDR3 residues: CSAPDSNYGYTF. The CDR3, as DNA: TGCAGCGCGCCAGACAGTAACTATGGCTACACCTTC.

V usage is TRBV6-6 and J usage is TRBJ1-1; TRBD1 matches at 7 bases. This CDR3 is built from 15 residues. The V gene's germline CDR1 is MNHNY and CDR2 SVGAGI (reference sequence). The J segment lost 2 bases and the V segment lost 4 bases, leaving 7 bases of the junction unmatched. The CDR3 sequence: CASSSPGQTNTEAFF. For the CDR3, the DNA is TGTGCCAGCAGTTCCCCGGGACAGACAAACACTGAAGCTTTCTTT.